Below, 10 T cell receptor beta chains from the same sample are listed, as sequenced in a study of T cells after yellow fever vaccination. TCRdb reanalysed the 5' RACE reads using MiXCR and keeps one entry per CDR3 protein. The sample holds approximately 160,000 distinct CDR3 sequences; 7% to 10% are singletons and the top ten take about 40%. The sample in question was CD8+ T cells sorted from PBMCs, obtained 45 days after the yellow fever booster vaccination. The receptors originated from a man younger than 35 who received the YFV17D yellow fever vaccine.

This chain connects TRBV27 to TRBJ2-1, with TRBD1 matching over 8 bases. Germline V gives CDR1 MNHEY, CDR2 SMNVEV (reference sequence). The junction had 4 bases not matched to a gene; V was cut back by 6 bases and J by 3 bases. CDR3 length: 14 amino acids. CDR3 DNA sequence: TGTGCCAGCAGCCCCACAGGGGGCTACAATGAGCAGTTCTTC. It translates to CASSPTGGYNEQFF.

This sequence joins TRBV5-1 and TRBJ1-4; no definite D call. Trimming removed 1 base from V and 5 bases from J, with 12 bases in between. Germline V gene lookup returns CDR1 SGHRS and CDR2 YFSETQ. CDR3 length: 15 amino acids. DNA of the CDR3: TGCGCCAGCAGCTTGAAATCTTGGGCGAATGAAAAACTGTTTTTT. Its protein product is CASSLKSWANEKLFF.

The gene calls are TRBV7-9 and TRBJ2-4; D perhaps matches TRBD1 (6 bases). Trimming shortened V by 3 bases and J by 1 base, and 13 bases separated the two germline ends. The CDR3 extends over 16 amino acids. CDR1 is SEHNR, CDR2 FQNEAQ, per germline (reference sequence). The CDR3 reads CASSFTGYGAKNIQYF. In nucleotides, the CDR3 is TGTGCCAGCAGCTTTACAGGGTATGGCGCCAAAAACATTCAGTACTTC.

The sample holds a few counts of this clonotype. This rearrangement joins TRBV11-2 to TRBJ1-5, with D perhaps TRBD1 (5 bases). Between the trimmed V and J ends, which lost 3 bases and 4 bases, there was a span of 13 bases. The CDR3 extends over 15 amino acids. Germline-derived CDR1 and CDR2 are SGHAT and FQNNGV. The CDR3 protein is CASSLGVLGNQPQHF. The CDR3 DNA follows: TGTGCCAGCAGCTTGGGGGTCCTAGGAAATCAGCCCCAGCATTTT. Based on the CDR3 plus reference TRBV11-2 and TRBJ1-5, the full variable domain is EAGVAQSPRYKIIEKRQSVAFWCNPISGHATLYWYQQILGQGPKLLIQFQNNGVVDDSQLPKDRFSAERLKGVDSTLKIQPAKLEDSAVYLCASSLGVLGNQPQHFGDGTRLSIL.

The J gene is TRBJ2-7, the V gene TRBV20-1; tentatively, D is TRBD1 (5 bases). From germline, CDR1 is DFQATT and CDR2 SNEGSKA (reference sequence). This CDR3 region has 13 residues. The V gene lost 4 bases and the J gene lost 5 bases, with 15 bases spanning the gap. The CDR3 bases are TGCAGTGCTACCCCCGCAGGGCCCGACGAGCAGTACTTC. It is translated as CSATPAGPDEQYF.

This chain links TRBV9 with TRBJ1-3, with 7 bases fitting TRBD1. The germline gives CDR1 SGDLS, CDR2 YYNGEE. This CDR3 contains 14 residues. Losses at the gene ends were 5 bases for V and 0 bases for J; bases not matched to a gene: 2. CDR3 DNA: TGTGCCAGCAGTGGGACAGCCTCTGGAAACACCATATATTTT. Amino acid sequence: CASSGTASGNTIYF.

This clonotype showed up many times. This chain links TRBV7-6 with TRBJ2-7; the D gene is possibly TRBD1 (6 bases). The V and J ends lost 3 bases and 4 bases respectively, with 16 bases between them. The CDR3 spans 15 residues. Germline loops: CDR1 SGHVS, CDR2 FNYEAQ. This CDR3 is CASSLNQGIGYEQYF. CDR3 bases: TGTGCCAGCAGCTTGAATCAGGGGATTGGGTACGAGCAGTACTTC.

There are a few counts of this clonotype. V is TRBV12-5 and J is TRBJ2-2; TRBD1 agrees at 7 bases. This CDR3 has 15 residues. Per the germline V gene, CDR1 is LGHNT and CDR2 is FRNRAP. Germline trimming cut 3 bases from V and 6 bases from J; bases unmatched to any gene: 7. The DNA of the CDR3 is TGTGCTAGTGGTTTTCTCATCAGGGGGTCCGGGGAGCTGTTTTTT. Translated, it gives CASGFLIRGSGELFF.

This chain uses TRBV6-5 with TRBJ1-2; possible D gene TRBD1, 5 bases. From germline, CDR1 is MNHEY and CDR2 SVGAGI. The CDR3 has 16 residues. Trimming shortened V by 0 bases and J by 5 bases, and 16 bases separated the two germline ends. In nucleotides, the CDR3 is TGTGCCAGCAGTTACTCCCCCGTTGGGGCCGTTTATGGCTACACCTTC. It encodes CASSYSPVGAVYGYTF.

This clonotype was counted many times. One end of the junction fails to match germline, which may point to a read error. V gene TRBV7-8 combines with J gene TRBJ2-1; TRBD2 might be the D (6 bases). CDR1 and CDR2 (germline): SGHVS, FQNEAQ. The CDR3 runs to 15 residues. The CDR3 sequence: CASSIAESSYNEQFF. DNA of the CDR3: TGTGCCAGCAGCATAGCGGAAAGCTCCTACAATGAGCAGTTCTTC.